This TCR beta chain was sequenced for a study of blood T cells in healthy people across ages. The CDR3 runs to 15 residues. Germline CDR1 is SGHNT and CDR2 is YYREEE (reference sequence). The V gene lost 3 bases and the J gene lost 6 bases, with 19 bases spanning the gap. A second PCR of 7 to 11 cycles used a sample-barcoded 5' primer and a J-beta primer mix. TCRdb re-called the 5' RACE reads through MiXCR, storing one row per CDR3 protein. Of roughly 900,000 distinct CDR3 sequences in the sample, roughly 50% were seen once. J is TRBJ2-7 and V is TRBV5-4; D is perhaps TRBD1 (6 bases). The source material was blood. The clonotype originates from a man aged 25-45 years in good health. CDR3 sequence reads: CASSSNRQAPAEQYF. Here the CDR3 DNA reads TGTGCCAGCAGCTCCAACCGACAGGCCCCGGCCGAGCAGTACTTC.